Reported below is one T cell receptor (beta chain). There is no known antigen for this receptor. Per-base qualities were not stored, and no clone one base away is much larger. Healthy HIV-negative adults with no recently reported acute infections or vaccinations were included as donors. Every donor was a Caucasian adult residing in Nashville, Tennessee, USA. CD4+ T cells were enriched by magnetic negative selection; naive cells were then positively selected on CD45RA, and the negative fraction formed the memory subset. After blood collection by leukapheresis, PBMCs were isolated using Ficoll-Histopaque density gradient centrifugation and then cryopreserved in the vapor phase of liquid nitrogen. Purity and quantity of every magnetically sorted T cell population were checked by analytical flow cytometry. Genomic DNA was isolated from each sorted fraction and quantified by UV absorbance on a Nanodrop 2000c.

Including cysteine and phenylalanine, the CDR3 has 19 amino acids. Only the CDR3 region is kept as DNA, spanning 57 bases read in frame from base 1. The germline V gene sets CDR1 to SGHTA and CDR2 to FQGNSA. Unmatched junction bases come to 17, with V trimmed by 5 bases and J by 3 bases. The data stem from a study of shared clonotypes between healthy human individuals (dated by TCRdb to 2020 to 2022). For the study in its entirety: The cohort included three men and two women between 18 and 49 years of age. For each donor, three plates each were used for CD4 naive and CD4 memory, two plates were used for CD8 naive, and one plate was used for CD8 memory. The study deeply sequenced blood TCR repertoires of five healthy adults to estimate repertoire size and the extent of clonotype sharing between individuals. Different laboratories and diverse techniques were used to prepare libraries and sequence TCR repertoires, to increase sequencing depth and limit assay-specific biases. Between about 0.8 and 9 billion PBMCs per donor were obtained by leukapheresis.

The paper as a whole reports these results and caveats: Pairwise subsampling led to the expectation that sequencing depth would affect the degree of clonotype sharing among donors. Rarefaction of sorted-subset datasets indicated incomplete sequencing despite the large sequencing depth. When several donors were compared, the shared fraction of clonotypes was around 5% for naive CD4, 3.5% for naive CD8, about 2.5% for memory CD4, and 0.4% for memory CD8. Because the study included only a small number of donors, the genetic and exposure-history diversity represented was limited. Estimated clonotype richness was generally larger for naive than for memory subsets. Compared with non-shared clonotypes, the clonotypes found in all four sorted-subset donors had higher generation probabilities. Only blood was sampled, and tissue TCR repertoires likely differ from those in blood.

Using the deep immunoSEQ assay, TCR CDR3 regions were amplified from genomic DNA by multiplex PCR. For each cell subset, the extracted genomic DNA was distributed evenly across all wells of several immunoSEQ 96-well plates, and each plate served as one replicate. For sorted subsets, approximately 190 ng genomic DNA, equal to tens of thousands of T cell genomes, was loaded into each replicate PCR. The purified libraries were quantified using a Qubit 3.0 fluorometer, sized with a Bioanalyzer 2100, and then quantified again using the KAPA Library Quantification kit. A separate single-read 150-cycle Illumina NextSeq 550 flow cell was used to sequence each immunoSEQ 96-well plate. The published analysis was carried out like this. Because the immunoSEQ output held only junctional sequences and lacked quality scores, the filtering could not match the filtering applied to full-length reads. To assign V/J genes and CDR3, sequences were annotated against IMGT germline references using PyIR, a Python wrapper for IgBLAST v1.9. Reads were filtered out if the reads had weak V/J assignments (E-value above 1e-6), no CDR3, stop codons, out-of-frame junctions, or ambiguous translated residues. V3J clonotypes were defined as sequences sharing the same inferred V gene, J gene, and CDR3 amino acid sequence. Percentage overlap between repertoires was calculated by dividing the number of shared unique clonotypes by the size of the smaller repertoire. Repertoire richness was assessed with RTK rarefaction, the Chao1 estimator, and Recon v2.1 estimates of unobserved clonotypes. Generation probabilities were computed with OLGA for all TCRbeta clonotypes obtained by the gDNA method from a handful of donors. The clones in this table, taken by TCRdb from immuneACCESS, are in-frame only. Not every clone is retained; where verified, under half of the shortfall comes from an unresolved V gene, and the cause of the rest is unknown. V and J calls plus clone size are reproduced from that table; the DNA served to infer D and trimming. The sample table holds more than 1.2 million clones, of which around 98.5% were seen once. Approximately 0.4% of the sample is taken by the ten largest.

Sequenced input: naive CD4+ T cells sorted from blood. Interpreted using the paper, the cell subset or site label stands for: CD45RA+ positively selected. This TCR derives from a man aged 25-45 years in good health. The sequence joins TRBV7-2 to TRBJ2-7; 12 middle bases align to TRBD2. The DNA sequence is as follows: TGTGCCAGCAGCCGCCCCTGGAGACTAGCGGGAGATAAAGGCTACGAGCAGTACTTC. This is translated as CASSRPWRLAGDKGYEQYF.